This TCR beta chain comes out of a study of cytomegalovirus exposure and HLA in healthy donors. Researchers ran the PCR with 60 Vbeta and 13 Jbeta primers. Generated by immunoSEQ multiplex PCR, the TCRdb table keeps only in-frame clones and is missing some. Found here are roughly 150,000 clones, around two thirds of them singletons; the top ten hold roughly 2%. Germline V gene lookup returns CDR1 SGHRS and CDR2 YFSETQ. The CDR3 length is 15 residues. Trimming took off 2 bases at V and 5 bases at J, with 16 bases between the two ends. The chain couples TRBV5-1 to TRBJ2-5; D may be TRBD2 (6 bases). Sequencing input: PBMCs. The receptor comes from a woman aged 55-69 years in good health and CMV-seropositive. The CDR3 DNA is TGCGCCAGCAGCTTAGGAACCCCAGGGAGGGAGACCCAGTACTTC. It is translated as CASSLGTPGRETQYF.